This T cell receptor (beta chain) was obtained from a study of PD-1 blockade in classical Hodgkin lymphoma. Looking at the study overall: Intravenous infusions of nivolumab 3 mg/kg reached patients every 2 weeks.

A note on this clone: Its target is not known.

The time point denotes: cycle 4 day 1 (C4D1), after five to seven weeks of nivolumab. With no exception, relapse followed autologous stem cell transplantation in all patients, and brentuximab vedotin exposure varied. Clones were read by immunoSEQ multiplex PCR, and TCRdb kept only the in-frame ones, dropping some. Of 20,000 to 25,000 clones in the sample, approximately 80% were seen once. General study points: Sources of repertoire differences remain undefined, possibly disease activity or prior therapy. There was a significant rise in CD4+ TCR diversity by C4D1, with no such rise for CD8+.

This specimen was peripheral blood mononuclear cells (PBMCs), taken before the fourth cycle of nivolumab. The TCR originated in a human donor with classical Hodgkin lymphoma.

As DNA, the CDR3 is TGTGCCACGAAGGACACAGACTTTGACTATGGCTACACCTTC. Its protein product is CATKDTDFDYGYTF. This chain links TRBV10-3 with TRBJ1-2; TRBD1 is a possible D gene (5 bases). Germline CDR1 reads ENHRY; CDR2 reads SYGVKD. The V gene lost 10 bases and the J gene lost 3 bases, with 18 bases spanning the gap. The CDR3 consists of 14 residues.